These 6 T cell receptor beta chains were all obtained from the same sample, sequenced in a study of T cells after yellow fever vaccination. In TCRdb, the 5' RACE reads were re-called with MiXCR into one record per CDR3 protein. The sample lists more than 120,000 distinct CDR3 sequences; roughly 8% were seen once. Source: CD4+ T cells sorted from PBMCs, taken 5 days after the yellow fever booster vaccination. Receptor source: a young man who received the YFV17D yellow fever vaccine.

This clonotype was observed at least ten times. This sequence joins TRBV12-3 or TRBV12-4 and TRBJ2-2; D uncertain. The CDR3 extends over 14 amino acids. V was shortened by 3 bases and J by 6 bases, with 11 bases between the two germline ends. This CDR3 is CASSLGFESGELFF. DNA of the CDR3: TGTGCCAGCAGTTTGGGGTTTGAGTCCGGGGAGCTGTTTTTT.

This clonotype occurred many times. V is TRBV5-1 and J is TRBJ2-5; 9 nucleotides line up with TRBD2. This CDR3 has 16 residues. The J segment lost 2 bases and the V segment lost 0 bases, leaving 5 bases of the junction unmatched. Germline V lookup: CDR1 SGHRS, CDR2 YFSETQ. The CDR3 loop is CASSLGLAAGQETQYF. The CDR3 DNA reads TGCGCCAGCAGCTTGGGACTAGCGGCAGGGCAAGAGACCCAGTACTTC.

This clonotype showed up many times. V usage is TRBV6-2 or TRBV6-3 and J usage is TRBJ2-2; 7 nucleotides match TRBD2. The length of the CDR3 is 16 residues. Germline assignment: CDR1 MNHEY and CDR2 SVGEGT. V lost 8 bases and J lost 4; bases outside the gene matches: 13. DNA for the CDR3: TGTGCCAGCGAAAGGGAGACTAGCTTGGCCACCGGGGAGCTGTTTTTT. Translated, it gives CASERETSLATGELFF.

This clonotype was observed many times. The genes are TRBV14 and TRBJ2-7; 7 bases line up with TRBD1. Unmatched junction bases numbered 6, after V lost 2 bases and J lost 2 bases. CDR3 length equals 15 residues. Germline V gene data show CDR1 as SGHDN and CDR2 as FVKESK. CDR3 in amino acids: CASSQYPGQPYEQYF. CDR3 DNA sequence: TGTGCCAGCAGCCAATACCCGGGACAGCCCTACGAGCAGTACTTC.

The chain couples TRBV7-2 to TRBJ2-7; D might be TRBD2 (5 bases). Germline loops: CDR1 SGHTA, CDR2 FQGNSA. The CDR3 length is 15 residues. Trimming pared 2 bases from V and 1 base from J, leaving 12 bases between. In DNA form, the CDR3 reads TGTGCCAGCAGCTTAATGAGGGATGAATCCTACGAGCAGTACTTC. This sequence encodes CASSLMRDESYEQYF.

In this sample, this clonotype turned up many times. The rearrangement joins TRBV9 to TRBJ1-4; the match to TRBD1 covers 8 bases. CDR3 size: 15 residues. With V trimmed by 0 bases and J by 8 bases, 6 bases remained unmatched. Germline CDR1 reads SGDLS; CDR2 reads YYNGEE. In nucleotides, the CDR3 is TGTGCCAGCAGCGTAGGGGGCAGGGGGCCCGAAAAACTGTTTTTT. It yields the protein CASSVGGRGPEKLFF.